Below, 15 T cell receptor beta chains from the same sample are listed, as sequenced in a study of circulating tumor DNA in untreated peripheral T-cell lymphoma. Using immunoSEQ multiplex PCR, the repertoire was profiled, and TCRdb retains in-frame clones only, with some absent. The sample carries 200 to 250 clones, about 86% recorded once. Material: tumor tissue. The origin of the receptors is a human donor with peripheral T-cell lymphoma.

This clone is a singleton in its sample. The CDR3 DNA follows: TGTGCCAGCAGCTCCGAACCACTAGCGGGAGGGCCTCGGGCCAAAAACATTCAGTACTTC. This translates into CASSSEPLAGGPRAKNIQYF. The rearrangement links TRBV7-5 to TRBJ2-4; the table's D call TRBD2 went unverified against the DNA. TRBV7-5 is a pseudogene. The CDR3 consists of 20 residues.

The sample holds one count of this clone. This chain links TRBV15 with TRBJ2-5; no clear D gene. Germline CDR1 is LNHNV and CDR2 is YYDKDF (reference sequence). This CDR3 comprises 15 residues. V was trimmed by 0 bases and J by 3 bases, leaving 11 bases between them. CDR3 coding DNA: TGTGCCACCAGCAGAGAAAACGGCGGCGAAGAGACCCAGTACTTC. This sequence encodes CATSRENGGEETQYF.

The V gene is TRBV6-8, the J gene TRBJ1-1, with D unresolved. The germline V gene encodes CDR1 MNHGY and CDR2 SAAAGT. The CDR3 totals 13 residues. V was cut by 4 bases and J by 1 base, with 7 bases left in between. The CDR3, as DNA: TGTGCCAGCAGTTGGGCGGGGAACACTGAAGCTTTCTTT. Translation: CASSWAGNTEAFF.

The chain uses TRBV6-8 and TRBJ1-5; D call uncertain. CDR1 is MNHGY, CDR2 SAAAGT, per germline. Trimming took 5 bases from V and 5 from J, leaving 13 bases between them. This CDR3 region has 14 residues. DNA for the CDR3: TGTGCCAGCAGTGATAGGTTTCCAGATCAGCCCCAGCATTTT. Its protein is CASSDRFPDQPQHF.

The chain links TRBV15 to TRBJ1-3; no firm D call. This CDR3 contains 16 residues. Trimming removed 1 base at V and 0 bases at J, with 10 bases between. Germline-derived CDR1 and CDR2 are LNHNV and YYDKDF (reference sequence). This CDR3 reads CATSRADRLSGNTIYF. The CDR3 coding sequence is TGTGCCACCAGCAGAGCCGACCGGCTCTCTGGAAACACCATATATTTT.

V and J are TRBV19 and TRBJ1-1; no clear D gene. The CDR3 sequence is 13 residues long. The germline V and J ends were trimmed by 3 bases and 3 bases, with 8 bases remaining between them. Germline assignment: CDR1 LNHDA and CDR2 SQIVND (reference sequence). The CDR3 DNA follows: TGTGCCAGTAGTATCGGTGGCTACACTGAAGCTTTCTTT. It encodes CASSIGGYTEAFF.

This clone came up once. The V gene is TRBV11-3, the J gene TRBJ2-3; D is perhaps TRBD1 or TRBD2 (5 bases each). V dropped 3 bases and J dropped 3 bases, with 13 bases sitting between them. The CDR3 runs to 15 residues. In germline, CDR1 is SGHNT, CDR2 YENEEA. In DNA form, the CDR3 reads TGTGCCAGCAGCTTGGGACCCCTCGGAACAGATACGCAGTATTTT. It codes for CASSLGPLGTDTQYF.

This clone was picked up one time. The CDR3 spells CASSPSGGVSYNEQFF. CDR3 sequence (DNA): TGTGCCAGCTCTCCAAGCGGCGGGGTATCCTACAATGAGCAGTTCTTC. The rearrangement links TRBV18 to TRBJ2-1; the D gene is possibly TRBD2 (6 bases). The ends were cut back, 6 bases at V and 1 base at J, with 16 bases in the middle. Germline V gene sequence: CDR1 KGHSH, CDR2 LQKENI. The CDR3 sequence is 16 residues long.

The chain couples TRBV6-8 to TRBJ2-1; tentatively, D is TRBD1 or TRBD2 (6 bases each). This CDR3 is 14 amino acids long. Per the germline V gene, CDR1 is MNHGY and CDR2 is SAAAGT. Deletions cut 7 bases from V and 0 bases from J, with 10 bases between. CDR3 loop: CASTGASSYNEQFF. The CDR3, as DNA: TGTGCCAGCACGGGGGCCAGCTCCTACAATGAGCAGTTCTTC.

The V and J genes are TRBV15 and TRBJ2-5; a possible D gene is TRBD1 (5 bases). Germline CDR1 and CDR2: LNHNV and YYDKDF (reference sequence). Trimming removed 0 bases from V and 7 bases from J, with 15 bases in between. The CDR3 loop spans 15 amino acids. DNA of the CDR3: TGTGCCACCAGCAGAGAGGGGCCCCGGTTAGTGACCCAGTACTTC. This translates into CATSREGPRLVTQYF. Full variable domain (outside the CDR3, taken from reference TRBV15 and TRBJ2-5): DAMVIQNPRYQVTQFGKPVTLSCSQTLNHNVMYWYQQKSSQAPKLLFHYYDKDFNNEADTPDNFQSRRPNTSFCFLDIRSPGLGDTAMYLCATSREGPRLVTQYFGPGTRLLVL.

V and J are TRBV19 and TRBJ1-3; 9 nucleotides align to TRBD1. After removal of 3 bases from V and 0 bases from J, the junction contained 6 bases not matched to a gene. Germline V gene data show CDR1 as LNHDA and CDR2 as SQIVND (reference sequence). This CDR3 has 17 residues. DNA of the CDR3: TGTGCCAGTAGTATCTCCGGGACAGGGAGCTCTGGAAACACCATATATTTT. Amino acids: CASSISGTGSSGNTIYF.

This clone was recorded once. A nucleotide was unread or ambiguous, so the corresponding amino acid is written X. The gene calls are TRBV11-3 and TRBJ1-2; TRBD1 is a possible D gene (6 bases). CDR3 length: 14 residues. In germline, CDR1 is SGHNT, CDR2 YENEEA. Trimming cost V 5 bases and J 2 bases, with 12 bases left between them. CDR3 amino acids: CASSGXTGNYGYTF. As DNA, the CDR3 is TGTGCCAGCAGCGGGCRGACAGGAAACTATGGCTACACCTTC.

The J gene is TRBJ1-5, the V gene TRBV2, with D hard to call. CDR3 length: 15 amino acids. Trimming shortened V by 6 bases and J by 3 bases, and 15 bases separated the two germline ends. The germline V gene has CDR1 SNHLY and CDR2 FYNNEI. CDR3 region: CASRPVGRNNQPQHF. In DNA, the CDR3 is TGTGCCAGCAGACCCGTAGGGCGAAACAATCAGCCCCAGCATTTT.

The chain is built from TRBV29-1 and TRBJ1-2; 8 bases align to TRBD1. In germline, CDR1 is SQVTM, CDR2 ANQGSEA. The CDR3 contains 13 residues. The trim removed 7 bases at V and 3 bases at J, leaving 7 bases unmatched. The CDR3 nucleotides read TGCAGCGCCTCGGACAGGGAGGACTATGGCTACACCTTC. Translating gives CSASDREDYGYTF.

This chain joins TRBV19 and TRBJ1-2; the D is unclear. CDR3 length: 14 amino acids. The germline V and J ends were trimmed by 5 bases and 1 base, with 11 bases remaining between them. The germline V gene has CDR1 LNHDA and CDR2 SQIVND (reference sequence). CDR3 in amino acids: CASSPSLYNYGYTF. The CDR3 DNA reads TGTGCCAGTAGTCCATCCCTGTATAACTATGGCTACACCTTC. Together with reference TRBV19 and TRBJ1-2, the CDR3 gives the full variable domain: DGGITQSPKYLFRKEGQNVTLSCEQNLNHDAMYWYRQDPGQGLRLIYYSQIVNDFQKGDIAEGYSVSREKKESFPLTVTSAQKNPTAFYLCASSPSLYNYGYTFGSGTRLTVV.